This TCR beta chain was profiled in a study of CD8 T cells in ankylosing spondylitis. A quantitative 5'-RACE method, one with molecular barcodes, was used to make TCR beta libraries. TCRdb called the 5' RACE reads again in MiXCR, with one record for every CDR3 protein. The repertoire holds about 240,000 distinct CDR3 sequences, with around 7.8% as singletons. In its sample, this clonotype was seen many times. Its specificity is unknown. Study results and caveats: Prior work had noted some motif variants in reactive arthritis blood and synovial fluid. Seemingly characteristic of ankylosing spondylitis blood was a TCR beta motif consisting of about 8 highly homologous variants. Clones linked to disease, bearing a CD8+ phenotype, were relatively rare in peripheral blood.

Germline V gene lookup returns CDR1 SGHTA and CDR2 FQGTGA. The CDR3 has 15 residues. Trimming cost V 8 bases and J 7 bases; bases outside gene matches: 12. Sequencing used blood, either unsorted or a sorted T cell fraction (not recorded which). The V and J genes are TRBV7-3 and TRBJ2-3; 10 bases agree with TRBD2. The TCR was taken from a male donor with ankylosing spondylitis or in good health (not recorded which). The CDR3 protein is CASSRTLAGEHTQYF. Written as DNA, the CDR3 is TGTGCCAGCTCACGCACTCTAGCGGGAGAACATACGCAGTATTTT. Full variable domain (remainder filled in from reference TRBV7-3 and TRBJ2-3): GAGVSQTPSNKVTEKGKYVELRCDPISGHTALYWYRQSLGQGPEFLIYFQGTGAADDSGLPNDRFFAVRPEGSVSTLKIQRTERGDSAVYLCASSRTLAGEHTQYFGPGTRLTVL.